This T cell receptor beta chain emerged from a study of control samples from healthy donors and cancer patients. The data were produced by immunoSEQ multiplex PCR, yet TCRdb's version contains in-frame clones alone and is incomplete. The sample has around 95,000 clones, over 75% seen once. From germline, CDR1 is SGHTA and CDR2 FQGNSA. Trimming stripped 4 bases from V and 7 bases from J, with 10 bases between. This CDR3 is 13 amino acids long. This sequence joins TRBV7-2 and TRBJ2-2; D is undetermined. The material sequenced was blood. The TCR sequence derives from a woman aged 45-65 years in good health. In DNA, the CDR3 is TGTGCCAGCAGCTCCTACCCAATCGGGGAGCTGTTTTTT. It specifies CASSSYPIGELFF.